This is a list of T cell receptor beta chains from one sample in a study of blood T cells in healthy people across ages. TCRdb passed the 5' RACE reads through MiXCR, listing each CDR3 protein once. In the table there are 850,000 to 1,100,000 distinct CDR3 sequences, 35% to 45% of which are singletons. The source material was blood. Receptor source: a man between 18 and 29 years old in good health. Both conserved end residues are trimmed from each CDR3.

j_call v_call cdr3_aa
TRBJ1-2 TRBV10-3 AISDALTGMNYGYT
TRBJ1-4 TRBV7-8 ANSVTAADGNEKLF
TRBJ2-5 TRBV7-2 ASRRPLGETQY
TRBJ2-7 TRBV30 AWSVDRASWQY
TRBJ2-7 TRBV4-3 ACSQDRGSVQY
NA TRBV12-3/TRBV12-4 ASSLETPYEQY
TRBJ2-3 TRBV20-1 SAESSTETQY
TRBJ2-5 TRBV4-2 ASSQESTSGETQY
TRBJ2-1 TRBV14 ANSPFLAGTEQF
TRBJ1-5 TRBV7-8 ASGDQGYSNQPQH
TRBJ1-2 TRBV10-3 AIGTDRYGYT
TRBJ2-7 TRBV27 ASSPIAGGYDEQY
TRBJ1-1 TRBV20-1 SARGKVNTEAF
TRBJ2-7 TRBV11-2 ASSGEREPYEQY
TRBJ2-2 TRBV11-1 ASSQGTSAVDGELF
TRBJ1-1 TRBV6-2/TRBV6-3 ASTAQGTNTEAF
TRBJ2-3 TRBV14 ASSHTGTHSDTQY
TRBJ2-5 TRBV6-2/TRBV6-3 ASSGISFQETQY
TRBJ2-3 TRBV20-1 SAERGSGGGADTQY
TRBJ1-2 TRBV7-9 ASSPGYT
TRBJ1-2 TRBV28 ASSFARGYT
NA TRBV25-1 ASSEGVTEQY
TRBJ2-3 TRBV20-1 SASPQLDTQY
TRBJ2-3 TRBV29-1 SGRDRGRSTDTQY
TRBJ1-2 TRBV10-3 AIKGGSEETNYGYT
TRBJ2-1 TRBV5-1 VSSSSGLLSSYNEQF
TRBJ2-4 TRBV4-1 ASSHGRGLRDIQY
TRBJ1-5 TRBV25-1 ASSESGRNQPQH
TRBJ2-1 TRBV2 ASSGASGGADEQF
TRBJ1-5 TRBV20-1 SARGREVWQPQH
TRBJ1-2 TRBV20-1 SATPGNEGGYT
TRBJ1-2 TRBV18 ASSPGQVGYGYT
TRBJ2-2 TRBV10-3 AISESGGRNTGELF
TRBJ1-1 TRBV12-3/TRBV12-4 ASSSQGHRNTEAF
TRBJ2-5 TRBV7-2 ASSLLGTETQY
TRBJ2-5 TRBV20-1 SAWSPGYNEQY
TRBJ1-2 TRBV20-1 SARELTGYGYGYT
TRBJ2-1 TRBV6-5 ASSYSERSYNEQF
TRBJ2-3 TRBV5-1 ASSVPERTDTQY
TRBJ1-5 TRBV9 ASSVGVGSGNQPQH
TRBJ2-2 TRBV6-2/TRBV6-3 ASSFRTAPTPFTGELF